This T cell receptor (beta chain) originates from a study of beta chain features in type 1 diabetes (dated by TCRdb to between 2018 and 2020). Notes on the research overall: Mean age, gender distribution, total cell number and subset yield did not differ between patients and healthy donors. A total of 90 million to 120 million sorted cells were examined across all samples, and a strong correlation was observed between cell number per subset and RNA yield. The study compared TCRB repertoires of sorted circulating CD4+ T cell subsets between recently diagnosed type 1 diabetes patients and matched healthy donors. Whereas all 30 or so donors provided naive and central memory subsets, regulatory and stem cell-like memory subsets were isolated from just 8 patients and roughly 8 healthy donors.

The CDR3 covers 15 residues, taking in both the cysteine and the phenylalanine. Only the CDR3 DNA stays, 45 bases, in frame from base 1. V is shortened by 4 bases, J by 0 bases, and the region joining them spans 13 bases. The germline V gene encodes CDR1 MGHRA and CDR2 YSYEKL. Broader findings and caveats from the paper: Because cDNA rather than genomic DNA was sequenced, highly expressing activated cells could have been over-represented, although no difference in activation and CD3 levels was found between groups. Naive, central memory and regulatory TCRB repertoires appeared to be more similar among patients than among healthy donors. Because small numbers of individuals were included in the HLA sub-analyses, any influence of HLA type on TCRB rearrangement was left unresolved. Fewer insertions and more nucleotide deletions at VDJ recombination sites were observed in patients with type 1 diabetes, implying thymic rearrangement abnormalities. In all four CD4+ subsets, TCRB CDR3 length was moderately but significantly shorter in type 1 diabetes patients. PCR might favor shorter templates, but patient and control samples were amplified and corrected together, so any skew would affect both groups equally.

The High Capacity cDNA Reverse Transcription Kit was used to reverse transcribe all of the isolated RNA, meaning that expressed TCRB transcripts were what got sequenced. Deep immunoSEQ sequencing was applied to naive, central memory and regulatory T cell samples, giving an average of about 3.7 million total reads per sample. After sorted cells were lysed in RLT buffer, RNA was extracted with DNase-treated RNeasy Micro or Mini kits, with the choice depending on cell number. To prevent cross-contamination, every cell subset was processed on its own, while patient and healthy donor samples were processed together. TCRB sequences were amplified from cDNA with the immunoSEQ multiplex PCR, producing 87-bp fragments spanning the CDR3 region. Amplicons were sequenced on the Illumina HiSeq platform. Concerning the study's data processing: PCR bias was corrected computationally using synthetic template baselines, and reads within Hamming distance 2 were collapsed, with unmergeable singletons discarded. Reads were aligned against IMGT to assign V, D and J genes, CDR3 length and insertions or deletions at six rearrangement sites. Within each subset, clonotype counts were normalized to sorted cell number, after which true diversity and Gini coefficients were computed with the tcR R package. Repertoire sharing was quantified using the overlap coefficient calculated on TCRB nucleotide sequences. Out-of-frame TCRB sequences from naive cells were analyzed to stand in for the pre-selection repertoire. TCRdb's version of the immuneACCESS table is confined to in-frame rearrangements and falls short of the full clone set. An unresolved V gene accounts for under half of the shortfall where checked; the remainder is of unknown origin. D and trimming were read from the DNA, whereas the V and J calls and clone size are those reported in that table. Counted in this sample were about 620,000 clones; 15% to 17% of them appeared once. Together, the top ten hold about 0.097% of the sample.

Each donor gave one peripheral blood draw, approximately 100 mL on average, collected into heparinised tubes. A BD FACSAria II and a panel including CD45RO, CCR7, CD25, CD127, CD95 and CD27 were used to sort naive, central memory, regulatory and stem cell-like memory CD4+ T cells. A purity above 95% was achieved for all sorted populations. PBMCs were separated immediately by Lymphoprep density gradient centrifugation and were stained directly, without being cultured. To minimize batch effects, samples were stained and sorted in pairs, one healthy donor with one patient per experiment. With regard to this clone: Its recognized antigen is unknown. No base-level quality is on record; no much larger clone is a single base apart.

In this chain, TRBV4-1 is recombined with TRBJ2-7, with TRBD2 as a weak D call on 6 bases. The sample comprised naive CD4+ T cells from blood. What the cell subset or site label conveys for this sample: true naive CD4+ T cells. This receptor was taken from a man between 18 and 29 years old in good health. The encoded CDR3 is CASSPSGSLSYEQYF. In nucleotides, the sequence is TGCGCCAGCAGCCCCTCCGGGAGCCTCTCCTACGAGCAGTACTTC.